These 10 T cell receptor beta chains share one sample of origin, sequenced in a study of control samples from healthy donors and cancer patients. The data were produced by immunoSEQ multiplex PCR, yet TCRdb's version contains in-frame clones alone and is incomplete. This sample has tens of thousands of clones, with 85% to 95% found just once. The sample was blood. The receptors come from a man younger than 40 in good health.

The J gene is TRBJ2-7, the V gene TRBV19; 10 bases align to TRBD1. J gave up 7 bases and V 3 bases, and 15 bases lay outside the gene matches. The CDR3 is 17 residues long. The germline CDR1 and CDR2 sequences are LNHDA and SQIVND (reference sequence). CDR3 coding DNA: TGTGCCAGTAGTATTAATCTCCGGGACAGGGGATTCAAAGAGCAGTACTTC. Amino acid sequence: CASSINLRDRGFKEQYF.

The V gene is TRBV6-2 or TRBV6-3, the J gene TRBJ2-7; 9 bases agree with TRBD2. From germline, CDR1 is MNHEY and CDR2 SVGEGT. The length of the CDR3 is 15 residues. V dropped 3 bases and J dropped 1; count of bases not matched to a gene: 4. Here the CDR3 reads CASSYRTSVSYEQYF. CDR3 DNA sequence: TGTGCCAGCAGTTATAGGACTAGCGTTTCCTACGAGCAGTACTTC.

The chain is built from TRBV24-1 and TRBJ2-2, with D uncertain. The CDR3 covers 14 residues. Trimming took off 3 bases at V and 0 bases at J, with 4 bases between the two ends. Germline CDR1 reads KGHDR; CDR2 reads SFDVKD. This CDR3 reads CATSDPANTGELFF. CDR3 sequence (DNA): TGTGCCACCAGTGATCCCGCGAACACCGGGGAGCTGTTTTTT.

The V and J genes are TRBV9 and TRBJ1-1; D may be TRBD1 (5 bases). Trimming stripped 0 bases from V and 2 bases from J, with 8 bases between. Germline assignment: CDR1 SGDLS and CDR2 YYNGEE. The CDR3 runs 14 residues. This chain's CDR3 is CASSVAGLNTEAFF. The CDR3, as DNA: TGTGCCAGCAGCGTAGCAGGGCTCAACACTGAAGCTTTCTTT.

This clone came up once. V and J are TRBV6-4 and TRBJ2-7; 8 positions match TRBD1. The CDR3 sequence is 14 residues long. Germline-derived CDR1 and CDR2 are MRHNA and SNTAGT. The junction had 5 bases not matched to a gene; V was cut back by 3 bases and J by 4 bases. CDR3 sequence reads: CASSEAGGIYEQYF. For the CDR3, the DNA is TGTGCCAGCAGTGAGGCAGGGGGCATTTACGAGCAGTACTTC.

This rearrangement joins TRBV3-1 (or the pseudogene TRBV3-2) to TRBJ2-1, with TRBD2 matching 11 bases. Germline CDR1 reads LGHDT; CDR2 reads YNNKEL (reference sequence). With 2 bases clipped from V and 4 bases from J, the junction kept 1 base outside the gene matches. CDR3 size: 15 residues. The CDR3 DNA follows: TGTGCCAGCAGCCAACTAGCGGGAGGTTACAATGAGCAGTTCTTC. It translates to CASSQLAGGYNEQFF.

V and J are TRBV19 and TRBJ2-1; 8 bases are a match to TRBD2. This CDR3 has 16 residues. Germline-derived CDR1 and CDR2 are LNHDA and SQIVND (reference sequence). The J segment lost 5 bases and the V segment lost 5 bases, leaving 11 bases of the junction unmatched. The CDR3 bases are TGTGCCAGTAGTCCATGGTTGACTAGCGCTAACAATGAGCAGTTCTTC. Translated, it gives CASSPWLTSANNEQFF.

This CDR3 reads CASSYSGSGMHEQYF. Written as DNA, the CDR3 is TGTGCCAGCAGTTACTCTGGTAGTGGGATGCACGAGCAGTACTTC. V and J are TRBV6-2 or TRBV6-3 and TRBJ2-7; the D is unclear. CDR3 size: 15 residues. V lost 0 bases, J lost 5 bases, and 14 bases lay in between. Germline CDR1 MNHEY, CDR2 SVGEGT.

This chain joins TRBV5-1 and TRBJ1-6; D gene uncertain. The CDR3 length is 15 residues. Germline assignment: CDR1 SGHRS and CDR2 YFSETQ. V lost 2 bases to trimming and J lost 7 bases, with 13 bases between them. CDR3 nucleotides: TGCGCCAGCAGCTTTAACTTTCTTCCGAATTCACCCCTCCACTTT. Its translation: CASSFNFLPNSPLHF.

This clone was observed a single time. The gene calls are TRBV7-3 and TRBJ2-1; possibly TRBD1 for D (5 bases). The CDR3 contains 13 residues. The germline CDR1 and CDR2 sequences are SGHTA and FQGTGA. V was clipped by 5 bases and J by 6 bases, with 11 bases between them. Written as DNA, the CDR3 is TGTGCCAGCAGCCCTCTGGGGCCCAATGAGCAGTTCTTC. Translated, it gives CASSPLGPNEQFF.